These 6 T cell receptor beta chains were all obtained from the same sample, sequenced in a study of tumour-infiltrating T cells in Burkitt lymphoma. Libraries were prepared by immunoSEQ multiplex PCR; TCRdb keeps only in-frame clonotypes and omits some of them. The sample lists about 1,500 clones, around 10% occurring once. Sequenced: tumor tissue. Receptor source: a human donor with Burkitt lymphoma.

This clone was counted between two and nine times. The chain uses TRBV14 and TRBJ2-3; 8 bases are a match to TRBD2. The CDR3 has 16 amino acids. CDR1 is SGHDN and CDR2 is FVKESK in the germline V gene. V shed 2 bases, J shed 6 bases, and the junction held 10 bases outside the gene matches. The DNA for the CDR3 is TGTGCCAGCAGCCAATATGGAAGCGGGGGCCTCGATACGCAGTATTTT. Amino acid sequence: CASSQYGSGGLDTQYF.

V usage is TRBV27 and J usage is TRBJ2-7; 8 bases are a match to TRBD1. Germline CDR1 and CDR2: MNHEY and SMNVEV (reference sequence). With 3 bases clipped from V and 7 bases from J, the junction kept 11 bases outside the gene matches. CDR3 size: 15 residues. CDR3 loop: CASSLRGTGPQEQYF. CDR3 DNA: TGTGCCAGCAGTTTGAGGGGGACAGGCCCGCAGGAGCAGTACTTC.

This clone has only a few counts. J is TRBJ2-1 and V is TRBV5-1; TRBD2 is a possible D gene (5 bases). This CDR3 has 16 amino acids. Germline V gives CDR1 SGHRS, CDR2 YFSETQ. V dropped 4 bases and J dropped 3 bases, with 17 bases sitting between them. The CDR3 coding sequence is TGCGCCAGCAGCCAATTCACCGGGAACGACTACAATGAGCAGTTCTTC. This codes for CASSQFTGNDYNEQFF.

This clone occurred a few times. CDR3 amino acids: CASAGLAGYNEQFF. In nucleotides, the CDR3 is TGTGCCAGCGCCGGGCTAGCGGGATACAATGAGCAGTTCTTC. This chain connects TRBV9 to TRBJ2-1, with 9 bases aligning to TRBD2. This CDR3 spans 14 amino acids. Germline V lookup: CDR1 SGDLS, CDR2 YYNGEE. The J segment lost 4 bases and the V segment lost 7 bases, leaving 6 bases of the junction unmatched.

The chain combines TRBV27 with TRBJ1-1; tentatively, D is TRBD1 (5 bases). The V gene's germline CDR1 is MNHEY and CDR2 SMNVEV (reference sequence). Trimming took off 7 bases at V and 1 base at J, with 16 bases between the two ends. The CDR3 totals 15 residues. The CDR3 spells CASTPPGGANTEAFF. CDR3 coding DNA: TGTGCCAGCACCCCCCCCGGAGGGGCGAACACTGAAGCTTTCTTT.

This clone qualifies as large (0.1 to 1%). The chain has TRBV9 and TRBJ2-2; tentative D call: TRBD2 (6 bases). CDR3 length: 16 amino acids. The V and J ends lost 3 bases and 4 bases respectively, with 16 bases between them. Germline CDR1 reads SGDLS; CDR2 reads YYNGEE. The CDR3 DNA is TGTGCCAGCAGCGCCTCCCGTGGGGGAGGCACCGGGGAGCTGTTTTTT. Translated, it gives CASSASRGGGTGELFF.